These 22 T cell receptor beta chains originate from one sample sequenced in a study of patients and donors after allogeneic stem cell transplantation. TCRdb ran MiXCR on the RT-PCR reads and lists one entry per CDR3 protein. The repertoire includes 87,000 or so distinct CDR3 sequences, about 5% of them detected once, and approximately 2.5% sits in the top ten. Sequences were obtained from blood, either unsorted or a sorted T cell fraction (not recorded which). These receptors came from a human donor who was either an allogeneic HSCT recipient or a stem cell or donor lymphocyte infusion donor (not recorded which). It is not recorded whose cells these are; they may come from a transplant donor.

This clonotype was counted ten times or more. The chain has TRBV29-1 and TRBJ2-4; 8 bases are shared with TRBD1. The CDR3 covers 13 residues. V lost 4 bases to trimming and J lost 7 bases; unmatched junction nucleotides: 6. The germline CDR1 and CDR2 sequences are SQVTM and ANQGSEA. The CDR3 coding sequence is TGCAGCGTTGGGTGGCAGGGGGCGAACATTCAGTACTTC. This codes for CSVGWQGANIQYF.

This clonotype was found many times. The rearrangement links TRBV6-1 to TRBJ1-5; weak D call: TRBD1 (5 bases). This CDR3 is 16 amino acids long. In germline, CDR1 is MNHNS, CDR2 SASEGT. Trimming stripped 5 bases from V and 0 bases from J, with 14 bases between. The CDR3 nucleotides are TGTGCCAGCAGTCCCCGGGGACCGTATAGCAATCAGCCCCAGCATTTT. It is translated as CASSPRGPYSNQPQHF.

This clonotype was counted ten times or more. V and J are TRBV2 and TRBJ2-5, with TRBD2 identical over 8 bases. The CDR3 covers 18 residues. V lost 7 bases and J lost 1; bases outside the gene matches: 17. Germline V gene lookup returns CDR1 SNHLY and CDR2 FYNNEI. The CDR3, as DNA: TGTGCCAGCACCGGCCAAGGACTAGCCCAACCCCTCCAAGAGACCCAGTACTTC. Amino acid sequence: CASTGQGLAQPLQETQYF.

In this sample, this clonotype turned up many times. The CDR3 nucleotides are TGTGCCAGCAGCCGGGGCGGGGACACTGAAGCTTTCTTT. Encoded protein: CASSRGGDTEAFF. V usage is TRBV3-1 and J usage is TRBJ1-1, with D maybe TRBD1 (5 bases). The CDR3 totals 13 residues. The V gene's germline CDR1 is LGHDT and CDR2 YNNKEL (reference sequence). V gave up 4 bases and J gave up 3 bases, with 9 bases separating them.

This clonotype occurred many times. The V call is TRBV7-9, the J call TRBJ1-4, with unresolved D. This CDR3 region has 16 residues. Germline CDR1 and CDR2: SEHNR and FQNEAQ (reference sequence). Trimming pared 5 bases from V and 3 bases from J, leaving 16 bases between. The CDR3 protein is CASSVLLTNSNEKLFF. In nucleotides, the CDR3 is TGTGCCAGCAGCGTCCTATTGACCAACTCTAATGAAAAACTGTTTTTT.

This clonotype was seen repeatedly, ten times or more. CDR3 sequence reads: CSAKRYSLATGNTIYF. The CDR3 DNA reads as TGCAGTGCTAAACGGTACAGTTTGGCCACTGGAAACACCATATATTTT. This rearrangement joins TRBV20-1 to TRBJ1-3; D call uncertain. The CDR3 totals 16 residues. Between the trimmed V and J ends, which lost 4 bases and 2 bases, there was a span of 18 bases. Germline loops: CDR1 DFQATT, CDR2 SNEGSKA (reference sequence).

This clonotype was recorded many times. The V and J genes are TRBV14 and TRBJ2-4; the D is unclear. This CDR3 has 13 amino acids. The ends were cut back, 1 base at V and 5 bases at J, with 6 bases in the middle. CDR1 and CDR2 from the germline V gene are SGHDN and FVKESK. The CDR3 DNA follows: TGTGCCAGCAGCCAAGGGTACCAAAACATTCAGTACTTC. Amino acid sequence: CASSQGYQNIQYF.

This clonotype was seen at least ten times. This sequence joins TRBV5-1 and TRBJ1-5, with 8 positions matching TRBD1. The CDR3 contains 16 residues. The ends lost 4 bases at V and 3 bases at J; junction bases unmatched: 9. Germline assignment: CDR1 SGHRS and CDR2 YFSETQ. CDR3 bases: TGCGCCAGCAGCCCTGGGACAGGCGGACACAATCAGCCCCAGCATTTT. Its translation: CASSPGTGGHNQPQHF.

This chain uses TRBV9 with TRBJ1-1, with no clear D. Germline loops: CDR1 SGDLS, CDR2 YYNGEE. The CDR3 length is 13 residues. V gave up 0 bases and J gave up 1 base, with 4 bases separating them. CDR3: CASSVVQNTEAFF. In DNA form, the CDR3 reads TGTGCCAGCAGCGTAGTACAGAACACTGAAGCTTTCTTT.

This clonotype was seen only a few times. The J gene is TRBJ2-3, the V gene TRBV20-1; 9 bases align to TRBD2. CDR3 length: 13 amino acids. CDR1 DFQATT and CDR2 SNEGSKA come from the germline V gene (reference sequence). The trim removed 7 bases at V and 3 bases at J, leaving 5 bases unmatched. CDR3 bases: TGCAGTGGGGCGGGGGGGCCAACAGATACGCAGTATTTT. Translated: CSGAGGPTDTQYF.

The genes are TRBV3-1 and TRBJ1-4; the D is unclear. Germline V lookup: CDR1 LGHDT, CDR2 YNNKEL (reference sequence). Trimming shortened V by 0 bases and J by 6 bases, and 11 bases separated the two germline ends. This CDR3 is 15 amino acids long. The DNA of the CDR3 is TGTGCCAGCAGCCAAGACCGCCTGTCGCATGAAAAACTGTTTTTT. Translating gives CASSQDRLSHEKLFF.

The V call is TRBV19, the J call TRBJ2-2, with 7 positions matching TRBD1. Germline trimming cut 7 bases from V and 7 bases from J; bases unmatched to any gene: 12. The germline V gene encodes CDR1 LNHDA and CDR2 SQIVND (reference sequence). The CDR3 loop spans 15 amino acids. The CDR3 region has the DNA TGTGCCAGTAAGGAAGGGGGCTTAAGTGGCGGGGAGCTGTTTTTT. Residues: CASKEGGLSGGELFF.

This clonotype showed up many times. The chain recombines TRBV6-1 with TRBJ1-1, with TRBD1 as a possible D gene (6 bases). The CDR3 spans 13 residues. The germline V gene encodes CDR1 MNHNS and CDR2 SASEGT. V lost 11 bases, J lost 4 bases, and 17 bases lay in between. In nucleotides, the CDR3 is TGTGCCGCCTTAGCGGACAGCTTCACTGAAGCTTTCTTT. This sequence encodes CAALADSFTEAFF.

This clonotype appeared a few times. V usage is TRBV19 and J usage is TRBJ1-6; TRBD1 matches at 7 bases. Germline CDR1 is LNHDA and CDR2 is SQIVND (reference sequence). With 5 bases clipped from V and 7 bases from J, the junction kept 11 bases outside the gene matches. This CDR3 has 16 amino acids. As DNA, the CDR3 is TGTGCCAGTAGTGAATTATCCGGGACAGTAAATTCACCCCTCCACTTT. Translation: CASSELSGTVNSPLHF.

This clonotype has a count of ten or more. V and J are TRBV7-9 and TRBJ2-7; D unclear. The CDR3 has 14 residues. V was clipped by 3 bases and J by 2 bases, with 11 bases between them. The V gene's germline CDR1 is SEHNR and CDR2 FQNEAQ (reference sequence). CDR3 amino acids: CASSLLLPPYEQYF. The CDR3 coding sequence is TGTGCCAGCAGCTTGCTCCTTCCTCCCTACGAGCAGTACTTC.

This clonotype was detected ten times or more. The J gene is TRBJ1-5, the V gene TRBV5-1; D unresolved. The CDR3 consists of 15 residues. The germline V gene has CDR1 SGHRS and CDR2 YFSETQ. Between the trimmed V and J ends, which lost 0 bases and 3 bases, there was a span of 10 bases. The CDR3 coding sequence is TGCGCCAGCAGCTTGGATGGCAGTCCCAATCAGCCCCAGCATTTT. This translates into CASSLDGSPNQPQHF.

There are many counts of this clonotype. The chain has TRBV10-2 and TRBJ1-1; D remains unclear. The germline gives CDR1 WSHSY, CDR2 SAAADI. The CDR3 has 13 amino acids. V dropped 3 bases and J dropped 4 bases, with 9 bases sitting between them. Written as DNA, the CDR3 is TGCGCCAGCAGTGACCGCCGGGGCACTGAAGCTTTCTTT. Protein product: CASSDRRGTEAFF.

The chain has TRBV12-3 or TRBV12-4 and TRBJ2-1; TRBD2 agrees at 10 bases. This CDR3 has 15 amino acids. The junction had 5 bases not matched to a gene; V was cut back by 7 bases and J by 2 bases. The CDR3 loop is CASTQTSGAYNEQFF. The CDR3, as DNA: TGTGCCAGCACCCAAACTAGCGGGGCCTACAATGAGCAGTTCTTC.

V and J are TRBV2 and TRBJ1-5, with 7 nucleotides matching TRBD1. The germline V gene has CDR1 SNHLY and CDR2 FYNNEI. The CDR3 spans 14 residues. The V gene end was trimmed by 4 bases and the J gene end by 7 bases; junction bases not matched to a gene: 7. The CDR3, as DNA: TGTGCCAGCAGTGGGGAGACAGGGTACCAGCCCCAGCATTTT. Its translation is CASSGETGYQPQHF. Filled out from reference TRBV2 and TRBJ1-5, the complete variable domain reads EPEVTQTPSHQVTQMGQEVILRCVPISNHLYFYWYRQILGQKVEFLVSFYNNEISEKSEIFDDQFSVERPDGSNFTLKIRSTKLEDSAMYFCASSGETGYQPQHFGDGTRLSIL.

This clonotype was counted many times. The chain links TRBV12-3 or TRBV12-4 to TRBJ1-1; 8 bases agree with TRBD1. This CDR3 is built from 16 residues. The V gene end was trimmed by 10 bases and the J gene end by 4 bases; junction bases not matched to a gene: 17. CDR3 DNA: TGTGCCATCGCGGGGCAGGGGGCTGAGGGGGGCACTGAAGCTTTCTTT. It translates to CAIAGQGAEGGTEAFF.

This clonotype was detected many times. The chain uses TRBV9 and TRBJ2-5; D may correspond to TRBD1 or TRBD2 (7 bases each). The CDR3 is 16 amino acids. CDR1 and CDR2 (germline): SGDLS, YYNGEE. Trimming took off 3 bases at V and 1 base at J, with 16 bases between the two ends. CDR3 DNA sequence: TGTGCCAGCAGCGAACAGGGAGGGGGCTTCCAAGAGACCCAGTACTTC. Its translation: CASSEQGGGFQETQYF.

This chain connects TRBV11-2 to TRBJ2-5; TRBD2 matches 13 bases. With V trimmed by 4 bases and J by 5 bases, 10 bases remained unmatched. This CDR3 has 17 amino acids. In germline, CDR1 is SGHAT, CDR2 FQNNGV. Here the CDR3 reads CASSWTSGSVSGETQYF. The CDR3 region has the DNA TGTGCCAGCAGCTGGACTAGCGGGAGTGTGTCGGGTGAGACCCAGTACTTC.